The 17 T cell receptor beta chains below were found in one sample sequenced in a study of regulatory T cells in long-lasting Graves disease. Stated time point: persistent/refractory GD, antithyroid drugs over 5 years with positive TRAb. After RNA was extracted from PBMCs, the TCR library was made from it. HTBI primers from iRepertoire and Arm-PCR of CDR3 regions yielded the TCR beta libraries. TCRdb redid the calling of the multiplex PCR reads with MiXCR, one entry per CDR3 protein. The sample lists 500,000 to 800,000 distinct CDR3 sequences; approximately 31% were seen once. The sequences come from peripheral blood mononuclear cells (PBMCs), collected when the disease was refractory, from a patient treated with antithyroid drugs. Receptor source: a female donor with Graves disease.

This clonotype turned up a few times. This chain joins TRBV3-1 and TRBJ1-6; TRBD1 is a possible D gene (5 bases). The V end lost 4 bases, the J end lost 8 bases, and 12 bases lay between the germline ends. CDR3 length: 14 residues. Germline V gives CDR1 LGHDT, CDR2 YNNKEL (reference sequence). The CDR3 reads CASSRGLPDSPLHF. The CDR3 nucleotides read TGTGCCAGCAGCCGGGGCCTCCCCGATTCACCCCTCCACTTT.

This CDR3 reads CASSHGGDMNTEAFF. In DNA, the CDR3 is TGTGCCAGCAGCCACGGGGGCGATATGAACACTGAAGCTTTCTTT. The J gene is TRBJ1-1, the V gene TRBV5-4; possibly TRBD1 for D (6 bases). This CDR3 comprises 15 residues. Germline CDR1 and CDR2: SGHNT and YYREEE (reference sequence). V lost 4 bases and J lost 0, with 13 bases in between.

This clonotype was recorded a few times. V is TRBV28 and J is TRBJ1-5; 8 bases match TRBD1. The germline V gene has CDR1 MDHEN and CDR2 SYDVKM. The V and J ends lost 6 bases and 0 bases, in that order; junction bases with no gene match: 4. The CDR3 is 15 residues long. The CDR3 nucleotides are TGTGCCAGCAGGAAACAGGGGGTTAGCAATCAGCCCCAGCATTTT. Amino acid sequence: CASRKQGVSNQPQHF. The complete variable domain, with remaining parts taken from reference TRBV28 and TRBJ1-5, reads DVKVTQSSRYLVKRTGEKVFLECVQDMDHENMFWYRQDPGLGLRLIYFSYDVKMKEKGDIPEGYSVSREKKERFSLILESASTNQTSMYLCASRKQGVSNQPQHFGDGTRLSIL.

This clonotype came up once. The chain links TRBV27 to TRBJ1-4; 7 bases are shared with TRBD1. The ends lost 4 bases at V and 6 bases at J; junction bases unmatched: 8. The germline gives CDR1 MNHEY, CDR2 SMNVEV (reference sequence). The CDR3 runs 15 residues. The CDR3 protein is CASSYRGIVHEKLFF. CDR3 bases: TGTGCCAGCAGTTACAGGGGAATAGTGCATGAAAAACTGTTTTTT.

The chain employs TRBV5-1 and TRBJ2-5; 13 bases agree with TRBD2. CDR3 length: 15 residues. Germline V gene lookup returns CDR1 SGHRS and CDR2 YFSETQ. J was trimmed by 4 bases and V by 4 bases; bases with no gene match: 4. The CDR3 nucleotides are TGCGCCAGCAGCCAGACTAGCGGGAGGTTAGAGACCCAGTACTTC. This gives the protein CASSQTSGRLETQYF.

This clonotype was seen only a few times. V gene TRBV2 combines with J gene TRBJ2-2, with 7 bases fitting TRBD2. Germline V gene lookup returns CDR1 SNHLY and CDR2 FYNNEI. V dropped 2 bases and J dropped 3; count of bases not matched to a gene: 9. The CDR3 covers 17 residues. DNA of the CDR3: TGTGCCAGCAGTGAAAGGGAGGGAGGGGTGGACACCGGGGAGCTGTTTTTT. Translated: CASSEREGGVDTGELFF.

J is TRBJ1-1 and V is TRBV28; D gene ambiguous. This CDR3 is 14 amino acids long. Germline values: CDR1 MDHEN, CDR2 SYDVKM. The V end was cut by 1 base, the J end by 1 base, with 7 bases between. The DNA for the CDR3 is TGTGCCAGCAGTTTATATTCAGGGAACACTGAAGCTTTCTTT. This encodes CASSLYSGNTEAFF.

This clonotype has only a few counts. V usage is TRBV5-1 and J usage is TRBJ2-7; 8 bases match TRBD1. The V and J ends lost 4 bases and 2 bases, in that order; junction bases with no gene match: 11. CDR1 SGHRS and CDR2 YFSETQ come from the germline V gene. The CDR3 length is 16 residues. In DNA form, the CDR3 reads TGCGCCAGCAGCCCAGGACAGGGAGTAATGCCCTACGAGCAGTACTTC. Protein: CASSPGQGVMPYEQYF.

This clonotype was found a few times. The gene calls are TRBV12-3 or TRBV12-4 and TRBJ1-2; D is unclear. V lost 3 bases, J lost 4 bases, and 15 bases lay in between. The CDR3 has 15 residues. CDR3 in amino acids: CASSFSANPLYGYTF. In DNA form, the CDR3 reads TGTGCCAGCAGTTTTTCGGCAAACCCCCTCTATGGCTACACCTTC.

The chain employs TRBV12-3 or TRBV12-4 and TRBJ2-7; 9 nucleotides line up with TRBD1. After removal of 4 bases from V and 6 bases from J, the junction contained 4 bases not matched to a gene. The CDR3 consists of 13 residues. The CDR3, as DNA: TGTGCCAGCAGTTCGGGACAGGGTGGCGAGCAGTACTTC. Protein sequence: CASSSGQGGEQYF.

Turning to this clonotype: This may stem from a read error, because a much larger clone lies one nucleotide away. The genes are TRBV2 and TRBJ2-2; 7 bases line up with TRBD2. Germline V gives CDR1 SNHLY, CDR2 FYNNEI. Germline trimming cut 7 bases from V and 5 bases from J; bases unmatched to any gene: 10. The CDR3 is made up of 15 amino acids. CDR3 coding DNA: TGTGCCAGCAATCCTGTTGAGGGAGGGACCGGGGAGCTGTTTTTT. It yields the protein CASNPVEGGTGELFF.

The genes are TRBV19 and TRBJ1-2; 7 bases align to TRBD1. CDR3 size: 14 residues. Germline V lookup: CDR1 LNHDA, CDR2 SQIVND (reference sequence). The V gene end was trimmed by 4 bases and the J gene end by 3 bases; junction bases not matched to a gene: 5. CDR3 sequence (DNA): TGTGCCAGTAGTAAGAGGGGGCGTTACTATGGCTACACCTTC. Its translation is CASSKRGRYYGYTF.

This chain connects TRBV12-3 or TRBV12-4 to TRBJ1-5; 9 bases are shared with TRBD1. This CDR3 is built from 15 residues. After removal of 5 bases from V and 7 bases from J, the junction contained 9 bases not matched to a gene. The DNA for the CDR3 is TGTGCCAGCAGTGAAGCGACAGGGGGGAGGCAGCCCCAGCATTTT. This translates into CASSEATGGRQPQHF.

This clonotype was observed at least ten times. The chain joins TRBV24-1 to TRBJ2-5, with D maybe TRBD2 (5 bases). Per the germline V gene, CDR1 is KGHDR and CDR2 is SFDVKD. The CDR3 has 12 residues. Trimming left V 7 bases short and J 7 bases short, with 12 bases between. The CDR3 bases are TGTGCCACCAGCGCGGAGGATGCGACCCAGTACTTC. Translation gives CATSAEDATQYF.

The chain joins TRBV3-1 to TRBJ1-3; 7 bases are a match to TRBD1. The CDR3 is 15 amino acids. With V trimmed by 5 bases and J by 0 bases, 4 bases remained unmatched. CDR1 LGHDT and CDR2 YNNKEL come from the germline V gene (reference sequence). In DNA form, the CDR3 reads TGTGCCAGCAGCGACAGGGACTACTCTGGAAACACCATATATTTT. This translates into CASSDRDYSGNTIYF.

This clonotype was detected many times. The J gene is TRBJ2-7, the V gene TRBV11-2; D is ambiguous. Trimming left V 1 base short and J 2 bases short, with 18 bases between. CDR1 and CDR2 (germline): SGHAT, FQNNGV. The CDR3 has 17 amino acids. The CDR3 sequence is CASSLGTRESRAYEQYF. The DNA for the CDR3 is TGTGCCAGCAGCTTAGGAACTCGCGAGTCTCGCGCCTACGAGCAGTACTTC.

In its sample, this clonotype was seen many times. Its ends do not fully match the called genes, so a read error is possible. This chain joins TRBV5-1 and TRBJ1-2; D remains ambiguous. The CDR3 spans 12 residues. CDR1 SGHRS and CDR2 YFSETQ come from the germline V gene. CDR3 sequence (DNA): TGTGCCAGCAGTTTAGAAAGCTATGGCTACACCTTC. Protein sequence: CASSLESYGYTF.